The sequence of this TCR beta chain was determined in a study of T-cell reconstitution after alpha-beta-depleted transplantation in children. Study observations and caveats: In patients about two months after transplant, alpha-beta T cells reportedly arose from several hundred expanded graft clones. T-cell numbers and diversity, one year after transplant, stemmed largely from T cells that were newly produced. TCRbeta diversity was high at day 60 in some patients (a result of surviving recipient T cells and thymic progenitors).

Ten or more counts support this clonotype. No antigen is known for it. V lost 3 bases and J lost 12; bases outside the gene matches: 11. Germline V gene data show CDR1 as SQVTM and CDR2 as ANQGSEA. The CDR3 contains 13 residues. Preparing the TCRbeta library involved the use of unique molecular identifiers. From the PCR reads, TCRdb called clonotypes with MiXCR, one entry per CDR3 protein. The table includes about 110,000 distinct CDR3 sequences, around 6.4% detected once. This clonotype originated in a male patient between 2 and 15 years old who had a stem cell transplant for acute lymphoblastic leukemia, so the T cells may come from the graft donor. The sample consisted of PBMCs, mostly from graft donor cells, taken 360 days after TCRalphabeta/CD19-depleted stem cell transplant. The V call is TRBV29-1, the J call TRBJ2-1; TRBD2 matches at 7 bases. The CDR3 region has the DNA TGCAGCGTTGAGGCCCCCGATCGCGGGGGGCAGTTCTTC. It specifies CSVEAPDRGGQFF.